Shown below are 10 T cell receptor beta chains from a single sample sequenced in a study of blood T cell repertoires in COVID-19. Sequencing was performed with immunoSEQ multiplex PCR; in TCRdb, only in-frame clones are kept and a portion is missing. This sample has under 250,000 clones, with approximately 91% found just once. The sequencing sample was made of peripheral blood. Receptor source: a man aged 55 to 70 who had recovered from COVID-19.

The chain uses TRBV4-3 and TRBJ1-1, with D tentatively TRBD1 (6 bases). The V gene's germline CDR1 is LGHNA and CDR2 YSLEER. The CDR3 contains 18 residues. With 1 base removed from V and 1 base from J, the gap between germline ends came to 19 bases. The CDR3 region is CASSQVIMGGHANTEAFF. The CDR3 bases are TGCGCCAGCAGCCAAGTCATTATGGGGGGGCATGCGAACACTGAAGCTTTCTTT.

This chain connects TRBV7-2 to TRBJ2-7, with TRBD1 matching 8 bases. Germline V gene lookup returns CDR1 SGHTA and CDR2 FQGNSA. The CDR3 covers 14 residues. Trimming removed 5 bases from V and 7 bases from J; junction bases left unmatched: 10. CDR3 amino acids: CASSRDRSAFEQYF. CDR3 DNA: TGTGCCAGCAGCAGGGACAGGAGCGCTTTTGAGCAGTACTTC.

The chain combines TRBV4-3 with TRBJ2-7; the match to TRBD2 covers 8 bases. The germline V gene has CDR1 LGHNA and CDR2 YSLEER. CDR3 size: 17 residues. V gave up 0 bases and J gave up 4 bases; unmatched junction bases: 11. The CDR3 DNA is TGCGCCAGCAGCCAAGACTCGGTCGGGAGGGCCGGGTACGAGCAGTACTTC. Amino acids: CASSQDSVGRAGYEQYF.

The chain carries TRBV7-6 and TRBJ1-5; the D gene is possibly TRBD1 (5 bases). Germline lookup yields CDR1 SGHVS and CDR2 FNYEAQ. Between the trimmed V and J ends, which lost 3 bases and 0 bases, there was a span of 9 bases. CDR3 length: 15 residues. The CDR3 region is CASSLAGNSNQPQHF. DNA for the CDR3: TGTGCCAGCAGCTTGGCAGGGAATAGCAATCAGCCCCAGCATTTT.

The chain employs TRBV7-2 and TRBJ1-5; maybe TRBD1 (6 bases). Germline CDR1 is SGHTA and CDR2 is FQGNSA. The length of the CDR3 is 16 residues. V was pared by 1 base and J by 6 bases, with 16 bases between. The CDR3 reads CASSLVGDRKVQPQHF. CDR3 bases: TGTGCCAGCAGCTTAGTGGGCGACAGGAAGGTTCAGCCCCAGCATTTT.

The chain couples TRBV5-5 to TRBJ1-1, with 7 bases identical to TRBD1. After removal of 3 bases from V and 4 bases from J, the junction contained 6 bases not matched to a gene. The V gene's germline CDR1 is SGHKS and CDR2 YYEKEE (reference sequence). This CDR3 is built from 14 residues. The CDR3 region has the DNA TGTGCCAGCAGCTGGGGTGACAGGGTCACTGAAGCTTTCTTT. This codes for CASSWGDRVTEAFF.

J is TRBJ2-4 and V is TRBV11-1, with 8 bases aligning to TRBD1. CDR3 length: 15 residues. Trimming cost V 1 base and J 2 bases; bases outside gene matches: 1. CDR1 is SGHAT and CDR2 is FQDESV in the germline V gene (reference sequence). In DNA, the CDR3 is TGTGCCAGCAGCTTAGGGGACAGGACCAAAAACATTCAGTACTTC. Protein product: CASSLGDRTKNIQYF.

A few counts support this clone. This chain joins TRBV7-8 and TRBJ1-1, with D maybe TRBD1 (6 bases). The V and J ends lost 5 bases and 1 base respectively, with 14 bases between them. Germline lookup yields CDR1 SGHVS and CDR2 FQNEAQ. The CDR3 totals 15 residues. The CDR3 is CASSPPGTRNTEAFF. CDR3 in DNA: TGTGCCAGCAGCCCTCCCGGGACAAGGAACACTGAAGCTTTCTTT.

This chain joins TRBV19 and TRBJ1-1, with no clear D. The CDR3 extends over 13 amino acids. The ends were cut back, 9 bases at V and 4 bases at J, with 15 bases in the middle. Germline CDR1 and CDR2: LNHDA and SQIVND (reference sequence). The chain's CDR3 is CASRPSTGTEAFF. Here the CDR3 DNA reads TGTGCCAGCAGACCCTCGACGGGCACTGAAGCTTTCTTT.

This chain connects TRBV5-1 to TRBJ1-2; TRBD1 aligns across 10 bases. This CDR3 contains 17 residues. The germline gives CDR1 SGHRS, CDR2 YFSETQ. V dropped 0 bases and J dropped 4; count of bases not matched to a gene: 9. Here the CDR3 DNA reads TGCGCCAGCAGCTTGGGGAGGACAGGGGGGTTCGCCTATGGCTACACCTTC. Translating it yields CASSLGRTGGFAYGYTF.